In its sample, the clone carrying this T cell receptor beta chain was seen a few times. This sample stems from a study of patients and donors after allogeneic stem cell transplantation. TCRdb re-called the RT-PCR reads with MiXCR, one entry per CDR3 protein. The sample shows over 150,000 distinct CDR3 sequences, about 30% of them seen only once. This CDR3 is built from 11 residues. The J segment lost 8 bases and the V segment lost 6 bases, leaving 2 bases of the junction unmatched. The germline V gene has CDR1 MNHEY and CDR2 SVGAGI. The V gene is TRBV6-5, the J gene TRBJ2-3; 7 bases line up with TRBD1. The receptor was derived from a human donor who was either an allogeneic HSCT recipient or a stem cell or donor lymphocyte infusion donor (not recorded which). It is not recorded whose cells these are; they may come from a transplant donor. The sequenced material came from blood, either unsorted or a sorted T cell fraction (not recorded which). CDR3 sequence: CASRYRGTQYF. In DNA, the CDR3 is TGTGCCAGCAGATACAGGGGTACGCAGTATTTT.